A single T cell receptor (beta chain) is shown here with its context. Time point here: newly diagnosed GD, antithyroid drugs for less than 3 months. With RNA extracted from PBMCs as input, the TCR library was made. The V gene lost 1 base and the J gene lost 3 bases, with 12 bases spanning the gap. Per the germline V gene, CDR1 is SGHAT and CDR2 is FQNNGV. The CDR3 loop spans 15 amino acids. Arm-PCR of CDR3 regions and iRepertoire HTBI primers were used to build TCR beta libraries. TCRdb reprocessed the multiplex PCR reads with MiXCR, giving one entry per CDR3 protein. The data hold hundreds of thousands of distinct CDR3 sequences, with 15% to 20% observed a single time. These data belong to a study of regulatory T cells in long-lasting Graves disease. These data also featured in a second study, about T cells in Graves' hyperthyroidism and ophthalmopathy. That source notes: A 13 V-J model separated ophthalmopathy from stable hyperthyroidism.

The clonotype comes from a woman aged 35-65 years with Graves disease. The sample in question was peripheral blood mononuclear cells (PBMCs), obtained at new diagnosis, from a patient treated with antithyroid drugs. The rearrangement links TRBV11-2 to TRBJ1-1; D gene unclear. The CDR3 loop is CASSLVRYPDTEAFF. CDR3 nucleotides: TGTGCCAGCAGCTTAGTACGTTACCCGGACACTGAAGCTTTCTTT.